The rows below give T cell receptor beta chains drawn from one sample of a study of OX40 agonist ivuxolimab in advanced cancers. Clones were sequenced by immunoSEQ multiplex PCR, and TCRdb holds only the in-frame ones, with some missing. Among around 63,000 clones listed, around 80% were seen once. The starting material was CD4+ or CD8+ T cells sorted from blood, obtained in a trial of the OX40 agonist ivuxolimab. These receptors were obtained from an adult with an advanced solid tumor such as melanoma, head and neck, liver or kidney cancer. CDR3s include the opening cysteine and the closing phenylalanine or tryptophan. The order of the fields is clone size, V gene, D gene, J gene, CDR3 length, CDR3 DNA, CDR3 protein. The D gene is left open where the match is weak. Size is omitted from some rows. Given values are once, few, many or a class for expanded clones.

clone size: -; V gene: TRBV5-5; D gene: TRBD1; J gene: TRBJ1-5; CDR3 length: 14; CDR3 DNA: TGTGCCAGCAGCGTGGACAGGACTAATCAGCCCCAGCATTTT; CDR3 protein: CASSVDRTNQPQHF
clone size: -; V gene: TRBV10-3; D gene: TRBD2; J gene: TRBJ2-7; CDR3 length: 14; CDR3 DNA: TGTGCCATCAGTGAAGGACTAGCCTCCTACGAGCAGTACTTC; CDR3 protein: CAISEGLASYEQYF
clone size: few; V gene: TRBV25-1; D gene: -; J gene: TRBJ2-3; CDR3 length: 15; CDR3 DNA: TGTGCCAGCAGTGAATACGTCCTGGGGGCAGATACGCAGTATTTT; CDR3 protein: CASSEYVLGADTQYF
clone size: -; V gene: TRBV28; D gene: -; J gene: TRBJ2-5; CDR3 length: 13; CDR3 DNA: TGTGCCAGCAGTTTGGGCGGGCGGGGGACCCAGTACTTC; CDR3 protein: CASSLGGRGTQYF
clone size: -; V gene: TRBV5-4; D gene: TRBD1; J gene: TRBJ2-5; CDR3 length: 14; CDR3 DNA: TGTGCCAGCAGCTCCAACAGGGGGGCAGAGACCCAGTACTTC; CDR3 protein: CASSSNRGAETQYF
clone size: -; V gene: TRBV29-1; D gene: TRBD1; J gene: TRBJ2-1; CDR3 length: 14; CDR3 DNA: TGCAGCGTCACCAGGGGGCCGAACCGGGGTGAGCAGTTCTTC; CDR3 protein: CSVTRGPNRGEQFF
clone size: once; V gene: TRBV30; D gene: TRBD1; J gene: TRBJ2-3; CDR3 length: 14; CDR3 DNA: TGTGCCTGGAGTAGGACAGGTAGCACAGATACGCAGTATTTT; CDR3 protein: CAWSRTGSTDTQYF
clone size: -; V gene: TRBV6-5; D gene: -; J gene: TRBJ1-6; CDR3 length: 9; CDR3 DNA: TGTGCCAGCAATTCACCCCTCCACTTT; CDR3 protein: CASNSPLHF
clone size: -; V gene: TRBV5-8; D gene: TRBD1; J gene: TRBJ1-5; CDR3 length: 14; CDR3 DNA: TGTGCCAGCGGGAAGGAGACAGGGTTTTGGCCCCAGCATTTT; CDR3 protein: CASGKETGFWPQHF
clone size: -; V gene: TRBV13; D gene: -; J gene: TRBJ2-5; CDR3 length: 16; CDR3 DNA: TGTGCCAGCAGCTTAGCCAGGGGGGGTACTGGGGAGACCCAGTACTTC; CDR3 protein: CASSLARGGTGETQYF
clone size: once; V gene: TRBV6-1; D gene: -; J gene: TRBJ2-3; CDR3 length: 15; CDR3 DNA: TGTGCCAGCAGCTCACAGGGGACTAGCACAGATACGCAGTATTTT; CDR3 protein: CASSSQGTSTDTQYF
clone size: -; V gene: TRBV10-3; D gene: -; J gene: TRBJ2-5; CDR3 length: 13; CDR3 DNA: TGTGCCATCAGTGACGAAGCTACGGAGACCCAGTACTTC; CDR3 protein: CAISDEATETQYF
clone size: -; V gene: TRBV7-3; D gene: TRBD2; J gene: TRBJ2-7; CDR3 length: 19; CDR3 DNA: TGTGCCAGCAGCCCAGGGACTAGCGGGAGACCCTCGGGGAACTACGAGCAGTACTTC; CDR3 protein: CASSPGTSGRPSGNYEQYF
clone size: few; V gene: TRBV7-9; D gene: -; J gene: TRBJ1-1; CDR3 length: 17; CDR3 DNA: TGTGCCAGCAGCTTAGGGTCGGGGACACGACGGGACACTGAAGCTTTCTTT; CDR3 protein: CASSLGSGTRRDTEAFF
clone size: -; V gene: TRBV7-3; D gene: -; J gene: TRBJ2-3; CDR3 length: 14; CDR3 DNA: TGTGCCAGCAGCTTTACCCTTGTTACAGATACGCAGTATTTT; CDR3 protein: CASSFTLVTDTQYF
clone size: -; V gene: TRBV7-2; D gene: TRBD2; J gene: TRBJ2-5; CDR3 length: 16; CDR3 DNA: TGTGCCAGCAGCTTAGCCCCGGGAGGGGGGGAAGAGACCCAGTACTTC; CDR3 protein: CASSLAPGGGEETQYF
clone size: -; V gene: TRBV7-8; D gene: -; J gene: TRBJ1-1; CDR3 length: 13; CDR3 DNA: TGTGCCAGCACCCTCACACTGAGCACTGAAGCTTTCTTT; CDR3 protein: CASTLTLSTEAFF
clone size: -; V gene: TRBV5-1; D gene: -; J gene: TRBJ1-1; CDR3 length: 12; CDR3 DNA: TGCGCCACTCGGGGGATGAACACTGAAGCTTTCTTT; CDR3 protein: CATRGMNTEAFF
clone size: -; V gene: TRBV7-2; D gene: -; J gene: TRBJ2-5; CDR3 length: 16; CDR3 DNA: TGTGCCAGCAGCAAAACCGGACAGTTGAGACAAGAGACCCAGTACTTC; CDR3 protein: CASSKTGQLRQETQYF
clone size: -; V gene: TRBV19; D gene: -; J gene: TRBJ1-1; CDR3 length: 16; CDR3 DNA: TGTGCCAGTAGTATAGTTCTTAACACACCCGGCACTGAAGCTTTCTTT; CDR3 protein: CASSIVLNTPGTEAFF
clone size: -; V gene: TRBV9; D gene: -; J gene: TRBJ1-6; CDR3 length: 15; CDR3 DNA: TGTGCCAGCGGAACAGGGAGCTCCTATAATTCACCCCTCCACTTT; CDR3 protein: CASGTGSSYNSPLHF
clone size: once; V gene: TRBV13; D gene: TRBD2; J gene: TRBJ2-1; CDR3 length: 16; CDR3 DNA: TGTGCCAGCAGTTCAAGCGGGAGGGTGCTCTACAATGAGCAGTTCTTC; CDR3 protein: CASSSSGRVLYNEQFF
clone size: -; V gene: TRBV4-2; D gene: TRBD1; J gene: TRBJ1-1; CDR3 length: 18; CDR3 DNA: TGTGCCAGCAGCCCGAAACAGGGGGCAGGTGCGGTGAACACTGAAGCTTTCTTT; CDR3 protein: CASSPKQGAGAVNTEAFF
clone size: -; V gene: TRBV5-4; D gene: TRBD2; J gene: TRBJ2-1; CDR3 length: 20; CDR3 DNA: TGTGCCAGCAGCTTTTTCGGTGGCCCGACTAGCGGGAGGCCCTCGTTGGAGCAGTTCTTC; CDR3 protein: CASSFFGGPTSGRPSLEQFF
clone size: once; V gene: TRBV19; D gene: -; J gene: TRBJ1-1; CDR3 length: 12; CDR3 DNA: TGTGCCAGTAGTATAGAAGGCAACGAAGCTTTCTTT; CDR3 protein: CASSIEGNEAFF
clone size: -; V gene: TRBV11-1; D gene: -; J gene: TRBJ2-1; CDR3 length: 15; CDR3 DNA: TGTGCCAGCAGCTTAAACCAGGGGAGCTACAATGAGCAGTTCTTC; CDR3 protein: CASSLNQGSYNEQFF
clone size: -; V gene: TRBV28; D gene: -; J gene: TRBJ1-5; CDR3 length: 15; CDR3 DNA: TGTGCCAGCTTTCAGAAAACAGGGCGCAATCAGCCCCAGCATTTT; CDR3 protein: CASFQKTGRNQPQHF
clone size: -; V gene: TRBV29-1; D gene: -; J gene: TRBJ1-1; CDR3 length: 12; CDR3 DNA: TGCAGCGTTGGGGGCCAGGACCCTGAAGCTTTCTTT; CDR3 protein: CSVGGQDPEAFF
clone size: -; V gene: TRBV29-1; D gene: -; J gene: TRBJ1-2; CDR3 length: 11; CDR3 DNA: TGCAGCGTTGAAAGTAACTATGGCTACACCTTC; CDR3 protein: CSVESNYGYTF
clone size: -; V gene: TRBV29-1; D gene: -; J gene: TRBJ2-3; CDR3 length: 15; CDR3 DNA: TGCAGCGTTGATGGTTCGCGAGGTAACACAGATACGCAGTATTTT; CDR3 protein: CSVDGSRGNTDTQYF
clone size: -; V gene: TRBV27; D gene: -; J gene: TRBJ1-4; CDR3 length: 14; CDR3 DNA: TGTGCCAGCAGTTTGGCGGGAGTTGGCGAAAAACTGTTTTTT; CDR3 protein: CASSLAGVGEKLFF
clone size: few; V gene: TRBV5-1; D gene: TRBD1; J gene: TRBJ2-1; CDR3 length: 15; CDR3 DNA: TGCGCCAGCAGCCCATCGACTACAGGGGGCAATGAGCAGTTCTTC; CDR3 protein: CASSPSTTGGNEQFF
clone size: -; V gene: TRBV6-5; D gene: -; J gene: TRBJ2-1; CDR3 length: 13; CDR3 DNA: TGTGCCAGCAAGATGGCCGGTAACAATGAGCAGTTCTTC; CDR3 protein: CASKMAGNNEQFF
clone size: -; V gene: TRBV19; D gene: -; J gene: TRBJ2-7; CDR3 length: 13; CDR3 DNA: TGTGCCAGTAGTCCAGGGGACCCCTACGAGCAGTACTTC; CDR3 protein: CASSPGDPYEQYF
clone size: -; V gene: TRBV6-6; D gene: -; J gene: TRBJ1-6; CDR3 length: 15; CDR3 DNA: TGTGCCAGCAGTTACATCTCGCAGGGGTCTTCACCCCTCCACTTT; CDR3 protein: CASSYISQGSSPLHF
clone size: -; V gene: TRBV5-1; D gene: -; J gene: TRBJ1-2; CDR3 length: 15; CDR3 DNA: TGCGCCAGCAGCTTGGCCGATGTGGGAAACTATGGCTACACCTTC; CDR3 protein: CASSLADVGNYGYTF
clone size: -; V gene: TRBV7-9; D gene: -; J gene: TRBJ2-7; CDR3 length: 15; CDR3 DNA: TGTGCCAGCAGCTTAAGTCCACAGGAGCTCTACGAGCAGTACTTC; CDR3 protein: CASSLSPQELYEQYF
clone size: once; V gene: TRBV12-5; D gene: TRBD2; J gene: TRBJ2-1; CDR3 length: 17; CDR3 DNA: TGTGCTAGTGGACCCCCGGGGCTAGCGGACCCCTACAATGAGCAGTTCTTC; CDR3 protein: CASGPPGLADPYNEQFF
clone size: -; V gene: TRBV28; D gene: -; J gene: TRBJ1-2; CDR3 length: 12; CDR3 DNA: TGTGCCAGCAAAACAGGCCCTGGTGGCTACACCTTC; CDR3 protein: CASKTGPGGYTF
clone size: -; V gene: TRBV5-1; D gene: TRBD1; J gene: TRBJ2-1; CDR3 length: 18; CDR3 DNA: TGCGCCAGCAGCTTAGGGACAGGGGAATTGGCTCGAGGCAATGAGCAGTTCTTC; CDR3 protein: CASSLGTGELARGNEQFF
clone size: -; V gene: TRBV6-4; D gene: -; J gene: TRBJ1-1; CDR3 length: 13; CDR3 DNA: TGTGCCAGTCGAGCGAACATGAACACTGAAGCTTTCTTT; CDR3 protein: CASRANMNTEAFF
clone size: -; V gene: TRBV5-1; D gene: TRBD2; J gene: TRBJ2-1; CDR3 length: 16; CDR3 DNA: TGCGCCAGCAGCTTGGATGGGACTAGCGGGTTCAATGAGCAGTTCTTC; CDR3 protein: CASSLDGTSGFNEQFF
clone size: -; V gene: TRBV7-9; D gene: -; J gene: TRBJ2-3; CDR3 length: 13; CDR3 DNA: TGTGCCAGCAGTCCCGGGGGTGAAGATACGCAGTATTTT; CDR3 protein: CASSPGGEDTQYF
clone size: -; V gene: TRBV7-9; D gene: -; J gene: TRBJ2-3; CDR3 length: 14; CDR3 DNA: TGTGCCAGTCGGGACGACCGACGCACAGATACGCAGTATTTT; CDR3 protein: CASRDDRRTDTQYF
clone size: -; V gene: TRBV25-1; D gene: TRBD2; J gene: TRBJ2-7; CDR3 length: 16; CDR3 DNA: TGTGCCAGCCTTAATATCCCGGGAGGGCCTGCGGAGGAGCAGTACTTC; CDR3 protein: CASLNIPGGPAEEQYF
clone size: -; V gene: TRBV7-3; D gene: -; J gene: TRBJ2-5; CDR3 length: 16; CDR3 DNA: TGTGCCAGCAGCTTAGATGGGGGTTCAGGGCAAGAGACCCAGTACTTC; CDR3 protein: CASSLDGGSGQETQYF
clone size: once; V gene: TRBV28; D gene: TRBD1; J gene: TRBJ1-1; CDR3 length: 17; CDR3 DNA: TGTGCCAGCAGTTTAGACAGGGGGCTGAGTTATAGCACTGAAGCTTTCTTT; CDR3 protein: CASSLDRGLSYSTEAFF
clone size: -; V gene: TRBV5-1; D gene: -; J gene: TRBJ1-2; CDR3 length: 14; CDR3 DNA: TGCGCCAGCAGCTTCGGCGACGGAAACTATGGCTACACCTTC; CDR3 protein: CASSFGDGNYGYTF
clone size: once; V gene: TRBV7-3; D gene: TRBD1; J gene: TRBJ2-1; CDR3 length: 15; CDR3 DNA: TGTGCCAGCAGTACCGGGACAGGGGGCTACAATGAGCAGTTCTTC; CDR3 protein: CASSTGTGGYNEQFF
clone size: -; V gene: TRBV7-9; D gene: -; J gene: TRBJ2-7; CDR3 length: 14; CDR3 DNA: TGTGCCAGCAGTACACAGGGGACTGCCTACGAGCAGTACTTC; CDR3 protein: CASSTQGTAYEQYF